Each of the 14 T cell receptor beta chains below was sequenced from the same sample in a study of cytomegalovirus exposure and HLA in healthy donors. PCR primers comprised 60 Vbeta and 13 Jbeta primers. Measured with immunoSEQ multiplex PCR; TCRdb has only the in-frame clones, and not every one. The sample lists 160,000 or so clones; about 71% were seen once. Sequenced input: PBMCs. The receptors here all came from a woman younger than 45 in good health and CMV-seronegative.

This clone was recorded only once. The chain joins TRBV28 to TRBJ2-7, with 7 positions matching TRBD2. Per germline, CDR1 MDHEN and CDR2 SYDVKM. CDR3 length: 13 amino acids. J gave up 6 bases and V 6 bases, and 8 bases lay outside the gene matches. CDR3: CASRSFGEGEQYF. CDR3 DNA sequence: TGTGCCAGCAGGAGCTTCGGGGAGGGCGAGCAGTACTTC. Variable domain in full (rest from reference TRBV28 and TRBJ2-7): DVKVTQSSRYLVKRTGEKVFLECVQDMDHENMFWYRQDPGLGLRLIYFSYDVKMKEKGDIPEGYSVSREKKERFSLILESASTNQTSMYLCASRSFGEGEQYFGPGTRLTVT.

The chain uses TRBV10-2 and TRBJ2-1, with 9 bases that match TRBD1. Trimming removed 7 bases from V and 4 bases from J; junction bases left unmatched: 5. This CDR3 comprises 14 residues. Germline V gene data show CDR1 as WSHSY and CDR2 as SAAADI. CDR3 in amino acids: CASIDRGIYNEQFF. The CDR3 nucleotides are TGCGCCAGCATAGACAGGGGGATTTACAATGAGCAGTTCTTC.

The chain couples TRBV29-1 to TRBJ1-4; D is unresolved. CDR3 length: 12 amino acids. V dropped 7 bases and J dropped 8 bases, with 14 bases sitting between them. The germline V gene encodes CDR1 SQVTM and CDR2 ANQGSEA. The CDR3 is CSGGWVEEKLFF. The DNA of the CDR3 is TGCAGCGGAGGCTGGGTAGAGGAAAAACTGTTTTTT.

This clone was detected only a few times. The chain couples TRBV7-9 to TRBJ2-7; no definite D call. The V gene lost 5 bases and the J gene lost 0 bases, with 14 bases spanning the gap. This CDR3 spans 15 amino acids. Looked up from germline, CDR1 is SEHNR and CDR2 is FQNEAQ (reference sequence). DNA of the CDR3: TGTGCCAGCAGCCCTCACTCGCGAAGCTCCTACGAGCAGTACTTC. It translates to CASSPHSRSSYEQYF.

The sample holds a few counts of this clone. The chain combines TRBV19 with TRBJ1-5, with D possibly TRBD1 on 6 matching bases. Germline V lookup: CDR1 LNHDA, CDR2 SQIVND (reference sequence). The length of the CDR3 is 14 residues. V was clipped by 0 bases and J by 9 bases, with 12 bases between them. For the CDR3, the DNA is TGTGCCAGTAGTATAGAGGACAGAGTATCGCCCCAGCATTTT. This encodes CASSIEDRVSPQHF. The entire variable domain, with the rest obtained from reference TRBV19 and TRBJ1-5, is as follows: DGGITQSPKYLFRKEGQNVTLSCEQNLNHDAMYWYRQDPGQGLRLIYYSQIVNDFQKGDIAEGYSVSREKKESFPLTVTSAQKNPTAFYLCASSIEDRVSPQHFGDGTRLSIL.

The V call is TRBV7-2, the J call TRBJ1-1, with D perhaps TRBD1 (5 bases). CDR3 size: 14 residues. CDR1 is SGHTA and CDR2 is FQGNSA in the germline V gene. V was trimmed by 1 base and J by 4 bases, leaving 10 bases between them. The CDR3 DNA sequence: TGTGCCAGCAGCTTAGATGGCGGGGGCACTGAAGCTTTCTTT. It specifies CASSLDGGGTEAFF. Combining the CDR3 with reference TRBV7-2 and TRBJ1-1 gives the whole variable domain GAGVSQSPSNKVTEKGKDVELRCDPISGHTALYWYRQSLGQGLEFLIYFQGNSAPDKSGLPSDRFSAERTGGSVSTLTIQRTQQEDSAVYLCASSLDGGGTEAFFGQGTRLTVV.

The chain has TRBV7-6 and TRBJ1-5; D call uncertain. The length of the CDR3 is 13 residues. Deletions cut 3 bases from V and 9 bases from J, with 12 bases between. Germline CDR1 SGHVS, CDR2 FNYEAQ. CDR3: CASSFLFSSPQHF. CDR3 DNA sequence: TGTGCCAGCAGCTTCTTATTCAGTTCGCCCCAGCATTTT.

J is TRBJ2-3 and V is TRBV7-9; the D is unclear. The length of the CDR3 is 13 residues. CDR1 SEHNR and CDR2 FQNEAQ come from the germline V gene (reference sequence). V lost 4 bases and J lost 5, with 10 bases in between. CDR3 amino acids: CASSSNLGDTQYF. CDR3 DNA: TGTGCCAGCAGCTCTAACCTCGGAGATACGCAGTATTTT.

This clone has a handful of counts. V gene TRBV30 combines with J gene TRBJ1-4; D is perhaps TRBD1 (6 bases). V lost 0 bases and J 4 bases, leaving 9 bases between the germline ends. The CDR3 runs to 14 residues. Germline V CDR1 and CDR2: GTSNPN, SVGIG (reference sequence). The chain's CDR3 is CAWSVSRGNEKLFF. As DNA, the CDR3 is TGTGCCTGGAGTGTATCCAGGGGTAATGAAAAACTGTTTTTT. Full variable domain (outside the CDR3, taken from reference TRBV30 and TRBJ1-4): SQTIHQWPATLVQPVGSPLSLECTVEGTSNPNLYWYRQAAGRGLQLLFYSVGIGQISSEVPQNLSASRPQDRQFILSSKKLLLSDSGFYLCAWSVSRGNEKLFFGSGTQLSVL.

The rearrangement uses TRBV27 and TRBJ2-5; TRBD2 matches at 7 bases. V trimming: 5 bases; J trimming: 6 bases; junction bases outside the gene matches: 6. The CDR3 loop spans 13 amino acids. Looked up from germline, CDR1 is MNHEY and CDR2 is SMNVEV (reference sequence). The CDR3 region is CASSTGLGKTQYF. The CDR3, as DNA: TGTGCCAGCAGTACAGGACTAGGGAAGACCCAGTACTTC.

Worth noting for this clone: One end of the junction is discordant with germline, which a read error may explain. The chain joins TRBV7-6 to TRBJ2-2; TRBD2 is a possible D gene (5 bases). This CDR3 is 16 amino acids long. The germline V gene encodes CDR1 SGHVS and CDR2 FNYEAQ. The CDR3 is CASVGSVGENTGELFF. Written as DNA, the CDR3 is TGTGCCAGCGTGGGGTCCGTTGGGGAGAACACCGGGGAGCTGTTTTTC.

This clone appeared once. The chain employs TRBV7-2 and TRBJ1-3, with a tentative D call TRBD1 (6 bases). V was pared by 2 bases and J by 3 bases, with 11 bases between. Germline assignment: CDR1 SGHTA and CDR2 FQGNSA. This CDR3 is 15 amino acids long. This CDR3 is CASSLRGGGGNTIYF. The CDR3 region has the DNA TGTGCCAGCAGCTTACGAGGGGGGGGTGGAAACACCATATATTTT. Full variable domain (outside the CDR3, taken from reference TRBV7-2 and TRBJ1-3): GAGVSQSPSNKVTEKGKDVELRCDPISGHTALYWYRQSLGQGLEFLIYFQGNSAPDKSGLPSDRFSAERTGGSVSTLTIQRTQQEDSAVYLCASSLRGGGGNTIYFGEGSWLTVV.

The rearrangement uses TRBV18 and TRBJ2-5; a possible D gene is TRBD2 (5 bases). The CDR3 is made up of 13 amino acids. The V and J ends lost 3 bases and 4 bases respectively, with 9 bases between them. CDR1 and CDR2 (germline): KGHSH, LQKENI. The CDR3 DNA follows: TGTGCCAGCTCACCGTTCGAGGGAGAGACCCAGTACTTC. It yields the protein CASSPFEGETQYF.

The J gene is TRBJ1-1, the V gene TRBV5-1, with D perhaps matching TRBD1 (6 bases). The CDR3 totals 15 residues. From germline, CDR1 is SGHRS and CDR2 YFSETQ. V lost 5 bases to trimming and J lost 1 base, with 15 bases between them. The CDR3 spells CASSPNYRENTEAFF. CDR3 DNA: TGCGCCAGCAGTCCAAACTACAGGGAGAACACTGAAGCTTTCTTT. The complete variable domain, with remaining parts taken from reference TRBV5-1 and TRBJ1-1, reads KAGVTQTPRYLIKTRGQQVTLSCSPISGHRSVSWYQQTPGQGLQFLFEYFSETQRNKGNFPGRFSGRQFSNSRSEMNVSTLELGDSALYLCASSPNYRENTEAFFGQGTRLTVV.